The entry that follows covers one T cell receptor beta chain sequence. In the original analysis: Reference gene primers were amplified, and this amplification served to estimate nucleated cell counts. The assay was immunoSEQ multiplex PCR, and TCRdb's table has in-frame clones only and misses some. V, J and clone size were drawn from that table, and D and trimming were deduced from the DNA. The table has tens of thousands of clones, around nine tenths seen once. This entry comes from a study of blood T cell repertoires in COVID-19. About the research overall: Sites across the United States, Italy and Spain contributed samples from acute and convalescent COVID-19. T cells, B-cell-depleted T cells, or PBMCs provided the cDNA or gDNA that served as material.

CDR3 length equals 15 residues. In germline, CDR1 is MDHEN, CDR2 SYDVKM. The V end was cut by 2 bases, the J end by 0 bases, with 8 bases between. The chain couples TRBV28 to TRBJ2-1; tentatively, D is TRBD2 (5 bases). What was sequenced was peripheral blood. The sequence derives from a human donor in a cohort sampled during active COVID-19. DNA of the CDR3: TGTGCCAGCAGTTTACCGGGGAGCTCCTACAATGAGCAGTTCTTC. Protein: CASSLPGSSYNEQFF.